Each of the 22 T cell receptor beta chains below was sequenced from the same sample in a study of a mutant IDH1 vaccine in newly diagnosed glioma. The repertoire was sequenced with immunoSEQ multiplex PCR; TCRdb's copy has only in-frame clones and lacks some. In the table there are approximately 57,000 clones, approximately 80% of which are singletons. These TCRs' antigens remain unknown. The time point: week 5, during vaccination. One vaccine dose held 300 ug of mutant IDH1 20-mer peptide and came with topical imiquimod. The sequencing here drew on PBMCs, taken from a glioma patient whose treatment included an IDH1 peptide vaccine. These TCRs come from a woman aged 18 to 35 with glioma. Some clones in this sample may be carry-over from other donors' samples.

The chain links TRBV19 to TRBJ2-5; 11 nucleotides line up with TRBD1. From germline, CDR1 is LNHDA and CDR2 SQIVND (reference sequence). Trimming cost V 5 bases and J 2 bases; bases outside gene matches: 16. The CDR3 is made up of 19 amino acids. CDR3 sequence: CASSPRGTGGKERQETQYF. The CDR3 DNA follows: TGTGCCAGTAGTCCCCGGGGGACAGGGGGAAAAGAGAGGCAAGAGACCCAGTACTTC.

The CDR3 is CASSTTGFEAFF. In DNA, the CDR3 is TGTGCCAGCAGTACGACAGGGTTTGAAGCTTTCTTT. The V gene is TRBV27, the J gene TRBJ1-1, with 7 bases aligning to TRBD1. CDR3 length: 12 amino acids. V was clipped by 5 bases and J by 7 bases; unmatched bases: 4. CDR1 and CDR2 (germline): MNHEY, SMNVEV (reference sequence).

This clone was counted once. The chain combines TRBV7-9 with TRBJ1-2; TRBD1 aligns across 7 bases. Germline assignment: CDR1 SEHNR and CDR2 FQNEAQ (reference sequence). The J segment lost 1 base and the V segment lost 4 bases, leaving 6 bases of the junction unmatched. The CDR3 consists of 15 residues. The CDR3 nucleotides are TGTGCCAGCAGCTCCACAGGGGTCCTTAACTATGGCTACACCTTC. This codes for CASSSTGVLNYGYTF. The full variable domain, completed using reference TRBV7-9 and TRBJ1-2, is DTGVSQNPRHKITKRGQNVTFRCDPISEHNRLYWYRQTLGQGPEFLTYFQNEAQLEKSRLLSDRFSAERPKGSFSTLEIQRTEQGDSAMYLCASSSTGVLNYGYTFGSGTRLTVV.

This chain joins TRBV6-4 and TRBJ2-1; D may be TRBD1 (5 bases). V lost 0 bases and J 5 bases, leaving 11 bases between the germline ends. CDR3 length: 15 amino acids. Germline CDR1 MRHNA, CDR2 SNTAGT. DNA for the CDR3: TGTGCCAGCAGTGACTCAGGAAAGGGGCACAATGAGCAGTTCTTC. The encoded protein is CASSDSGKGHNEQFF.

The chain is built from TRBV2 and TRBJ1-1, with 7 bases that match TRBD1. V trimming: 8 bases; J trimming: 1 base; junction bases outside the gene matches: 4. Germline CDR1 reads SNHLY; CDR2 reads FYNNEI. This CDR3 region has 13 residues. The CDR3 spells CASPGGPNTEAFF. The CDR3 DNA reads as TGTGCCAGCCCAGGGGGTCCGAACACTGAAGCTTTCTTT.

Of note for this clone: Mismatch with germline at one junction end may stem from a read error. V is TRBV5-1 and J is TRBJ2-7, with unresolved D. CDR1 SGHRS and CDR2 YFSETQ come from the germline V gene. The CDR3 has 12 amino acids. DNA for the CDR3: TGCGCCAGCAGGTTGGGTGCCTACGAGCAGTACTTC. Translation gives CASRLGAYEQYF.

The V and J genes are TRBV11-2 and TRBJ2-7; D perhaps matches TRBD2 (6 bases). The germline V and J ends were trimmed by 0 bases and 9 bases, with 15 bases remaining between them. The germline CDR1 and CDR2 sequences are SGHAT and FQNNGV. The CDR3 length is 14 residues. The CDR3 DNA follows: TGTGCCAGCAGCTTAGATACTAGCCTCGCGGGGCAGTACTTC. Translated, it gives CASSLDTSLAGQYF.

The chain couples TRBV29-1 to TRBJ1-2; D is uncertain. This CDR3 is built from 13 residues. V lost 0 bases, J lost 7 bases, and 12 bases lay in between. CDR1 and CDR2 from the germline V gene are SQVTM and ANQGSEA. The CDR3 is CSVEEVGIAGYTF. CDR3 sequence (DNA): TGCAGCGTTGAAGAGGTGGGGATAGCTGGCTACACCTTC.

The CDR3: CASTGHLNTEAFF. For the CDR3, the DNA is TGTGCCAGTACCGGACATCTGAACACTGAAGCTTTCTTT. The gene calls are TRBV19 and TRBJ1-1; TRBD1 is a possible D gene (5 bases). Trimming left V 7 bases short and J 0 bases short, with 9 bases between. The CDR3 is 13 residues long. Germline V lookup: CDR1 LNHDA, CDR2 SQIVND (reference sequence).

The rearrangement uses TRBV5-6 and TRBJ1-2; D uncertain. This CDR3 contains 13 residues. Trimming stripped 4 bases from V and 8 bases from J, with 15 bases between. CDR1 and CDR2 from the germline V gene are SGHDT and YYEEEE. The CDR3 DNA sequence: TGTGCCAGCAGCCCGCCCCGTTATATGGGCTACACCTTC. Translating it yields CASSPPRYMGYTF.

The chain combines TRBV4-1 with TRBJ1-3; tentative D call: TRBD1 (5 bases). The CDR3 has 17 residues. The V and J ends lost 4 bases and 0 bases respectively, with 16 bases between them. CDR1 is MGHRA and CDR2 is YSYEKL in the germline V gene. CDR3 loop: CASSLMGTPGSGNTIYF. CDR3 DNA sequence: TGCGCCAGCAGCCTAATGGGGACCCCTGGCTCTGGAAACACCATATATTTT.

The V and J genes are TRBV5-1 and TRBJ2-7; D is possibly TRBD2 (6 bases). V lost 0 bases to trimming and J lost 6 bases, with 16 bases between them. The CDR3 sequence is 15 residues long. CDR1 and CDR2 from the germline V gene are SGHRS and YFSETQ. CDR3 in DNA: TGCGCCAGCAGCTTGGAACCGACTAGTTTCTCCGAGCAGTACTTC. It specifies CASSLEPTSFSEQYF.

The chain links TRBV2 to TRBJ1-3; D is unresolved. The CDR3 consists of 13 residues. The germline CDR1 and CDR2 sequences are SNHLY and FYNNEI. The V and J ends lost 4 bases and 6 bases respectively, with 10 bases between them. The CDR3 here is CASSGTRENTIYF. The DNA of the CDR3 is TGTGCCAGCAGTGGTACAAGAGAAAACACCATATATTTT.

The genes are TRBV4-1 and TRBJ1-1; 12 nucleotides match TRBD1. There are 17 residues in the CDR3. Germline V lookup: CDR1 MGHRA, CDR2 YSYEKL. V gave up 1 base and J gave up 1 base; unmatched junction bases: 4. The CDR3 region has the DNA TGCGCCAGCAGCCAAGGACCGGGACAGGGGGCGAACACTGAAGCTTTCTTT. This gives the protein CASSQGPGQGANTEAFF.

This sequence joins TRBV4-2 and TRBJ1-2; D might be TRBD1 (6 bases). The V end was cut by 0 bases, the J end by 1 base, with 12 bases between. The CDR3 has 16 amino acids. Germline V gene data show CDR1 as LGHNA and CDR2 as YNFKEQ. The CDR3 sequence is CASSQDGDTINYGYTF. The DNA for the CDR3 is TGTGCCAGCAGCCAAGACGGGGACACCATTAACTATGGCTACACCTTC.

The table lists this clone with a few counts. The J gene is TRBJ2-1, the V gene TRBV6-5; 14 bases are shared with TRBD2. The CDR3 sequence is 15 residues long. The germline V gene encodes CDR1 MNHEY and CDR2 SVGAGI. V gave up 6 bases and J gave up 6 bases; unmatched junction bases: 4. CDR3 sequence: CASSPGLAGVNEQFF. In DNA form, the CDR3 reads TGTGCCAGCAGCCCGGGACTAGCGGGAGTCAATGAGCAGTTCTTC.

The chain has TRBV5-6 and TRBJ2-1, with TRBD1 identical over 7 bases. Germline V gene sequence: CDR1 SGHDT, CDR2 YYEEEE. The CDR3 runs to 16 residues. J was trimmed by 2 bases and V by 4 bases; bases with no gene match: 9. The DNA for the CDR3 is TGTGCCAGCAGCACGCTCTGGGGACAGCCCTACAATGAGCAGTTCTTC. Translated, it gives CASSTLWGQPYNEQFF.

CDR3 amino acids: CASSSGRYEQYF. The CDR3 DNA reads as TGTGCCAGCAGCTCGGGACGGTACGAGCAGTACTTC. The chain is built from TRBV5-4 and TRBJ2-7, with D perhaps TRBD1 or TRBD2 (5 bases each). In germline, CDR1 is SGHNT, CDR2 YYREEE (reference sequence). With 3 bases removed from V and 4 bases from J, the gap between germline ends came to 8 bases. The CDR3 has 12 amino acids.

The genes are TRBV25-1 and TRBJ2-5, with TRBD1 identical over 11 bases. V lost 6 bases and J lost 5; bases outside the gene matches: 14. Germline CDR1 reads MGHDK; CDR2 reads SYGVNS. The CDR3 length is 17 residues. CDR3 coding DNA: TGTGCCAGCAGCCCTATGATGGGGACAGGGGGGCTCGAGACCCAGTACTTC. Translation: CASSPMMGTGGLETQYF.

The CDR3 loop is CASSLDSPGQFF. The CDR3 DNA reads as TGTGCCAGCAGCTTAGACAGCCCCGGGCAGTTCTTC. This chain uses TRBV7-2 with TRBJ2-1; D is uncertain. In germline, CDR1 is SGHTA, CDR2 FQGNSA. V lost 1 base and J 12 bases, leaving 10 bases between the germline ends. The CDR3 spans 12 residues.

The V gene is TRBV19, the J gene TRBJ2-7; D is unresolved. The CDR3 loop spans 14 amino acids. Per the germline V gene, CDR1 is LNHDA and CDR2 is SQIVND (reference sequence). Trimming removed 2 bases at V and 0 bases at J, with 8 bases between. The CDR3 region has the DNA TGTGCCAGTAGTATAACTCCGAGCTCCTACGAGCAGTACTTC. Encoded protein: CASSITPSSYEQYF.

This chain joins TRBV19 and TRBJ1-3, with D perhaps matching TRBD1 (5 bases). Germline V gives CDR1 LNHDA, CDR2 SQIVND (reference sequence). V was clipped by 8 bases and J by 0 bases, with 20 bases between them. This CDR3 is 17 amino acids long. CDR3 bases: TGTGCCAGTTCCAAGGGTAAGGGGAAGGACTCTGGAAACACCATATATTTT. It codes for CASSKGKGKDSGNTIYF.